Below are 24 T cell receptor beta chains sequenced from a single sample in a study of breast tumors, draining lymph nodes, adjacent tissues. TCRdb reanalysed the multiplex PCR reads using MiXCR and keeps one entry per CDR3 protein. The sample lists around 170,000 distinct CDR3 sequences, around a third occurring once. The lymph nodes were axillary draining lymph nodes from breast cancer patients. What was sequenced was axillary lymph node tissue. The receptors were sampled from a female donor with breast cancer. Some clones in this sample may be carry-over from other donors' samples.

This clonotype was counted at least ten times. This chain joins TRBV6-2 or TRBV6-3 and TRBJ2-7; tentatively, D is TRBD1 (5 bases). Germline V CDR1 and CDR2: MNHEY, SVGEGT. This CDR3 has 14 amino acids. Trimming shortened V by 6 bases and J by 2 bases, and 14 bases separated the two germline ends. CDR3 bases: TGTGCCAGCAGCCAGGGCACCGGAGCCTACGAGCAGTACTTC. This codes for CASSQGTGAYEQYF.

This clonotype has a count of ten or more. This chain uses TRBV6-1 with TRBJ2-6; D possibly uses TRBD1 or TRBD2 (5 bases each). Germline lookup yields CDR1 MNHNS and CDR2 SASEGT. The V and J ends lost 6 bases and 0 bases respectively, with 15 bases between them. There are 17 residues in the CDR3. CDR3 coding DNA: TGTGCCAGCAGCTATGTCGGGACGGCCTCTGGGGCCAACGTCCTGACTTTC. Translated, it gives CASSYVGTASGANVLTF.

The V call is TRBV28, the J call TRBJ2-1, with D maybe TRBD2 (5 bases). The V and J ends lost 5 bases and 7 bases respectively, with 9 bases between them. This CDR3 contains 12 residues. From germline, CDR1 is MDHEN and CDR2 SYDVKM. CDR3 nucleotide sequence: TGTGCCAGCAGTCCAGGACTGAATGAGCAGTTCTTC. Protein: CASSPGLNEQFF. Full variable domain (rest looked up from reference TRBV28 and TRBJ2-1): DVKVTQSSRYLVKRTGEKVFLECVQDMDHENMFWYRQDPGLGLRLIYFSYDVKMKEKGDIPEGYSVSREKKERFSLILESASTNQTSMYLCASSPGLNEQFFGPGTRLTVL.

For this clonotype: One end of the junction does not line up with germline, which may come from a read error. The gene calls are TRBV5-6 and TRBJ2-5, with a weak D call TRBD1 (6 bases). This CDR3 spans 14 amino acids. Per the germline V gene, CDR1 is SGHDT and CDR2 is YYEEEE. The CDR3 sequence: CASSLGQAQGTQYF. CDR3 nucleotide sequence: TGTGCCAGCAGCTTGGGACAGGCCCAAGGGACCCAGTACTTC.

The chain joins TRBV28 to TRBJ1-5, with 9 bases fitting TRBD1. Trimming removed 11 bases from V and 4 bases from J; junction bases left unmatched: 9. Per the germline V gene, CDR1 is MDHEN and CDR2 is SYDVKM. The CDR3 runs to 14 residues. CDR3 in DNA: TGTGCCGACGGGCACGGGACAGGGAATCAGCCCCAGCATTTT. This gives the protein CADGHGTGNQPQHF.

CDR3 in DNA: TGTGCCAGCGGGGCCCGACAGGGGAGATATCAGCCCCAGCATTTT. This sequence encodes CASGARQGRYQPQHF. The chain links TRBV6-6 to TRBJ1-5; TRBD1 aligns across 8 bases. The CDR3 totals 15 residues. Germline V gene sequence: CDR1 MNHNY, CDR2 SVGAGI (reference sequence). With V trimmed by 8 bases and J by 5 bases, 11 bases remained unmatched.

V gene TRBV25-1 combines with J gene TRBJ1-2, with D perhaps TRBD1 (6 bases). Germline V gene sequence: CDR1 MGHDK, CDR2 SYGVNS. The CDR3 loop spans 15 amino acids. V was trimmed by 0 bases and J by 8 bases, leaving 16 bases between them. The DNA for the CDR3 is TGTGCCAGCAGTGAATACGGTTTCAGGGGCGTGGGCTACACCTTC. This codes for CASSEYGFRGVGYTF.

The chain recombines TRBV10-1 with TRBJ1-2; D remains unclear. V lost 6 bases to trimming and J lost 0 bases, with 11 bases between them. The CDR3 is made up of 14 amino acids. CDR1 is WNHNN and CDR2 is SYGVQD in the germline V gene (reference sequence). CDR3 protein: CASRKDGTNYGYTF. The DNA of the CDR3 is TGCGCCAGCAGGAAGGACGGAACTAACTATGGCTACACCTTC.

Worth noting for this clonotype: This is likely a read error, given that the CDR3 carries no conserved phenylalanine or tryptophan at its end. This chain uses TRBV20-1 with TRBJ1-6; D might be TRBD1 (6 bases). This CDR3 spans 14 amino acids. Germline V gene data show CDR1 as DFQATT and CDR2 as SNEGSKA (reference sequence). CDR3 protein: CSANKGGNNSPLHS. CDR3 in DNA: TGCAGTGCTAACAAGGGGGGGAATAATTCCCCCCTCCACTCT.

This clonotype was recorded a few times. A much larger clone lies one base from this, so it may be a read error. The chain uses TRBV20-1 and TRBJ1-2; maybe TRBD1 (5 bases). The CDR3 totals 12 residues. CDR1 is DFQATT, CDR2 SNEGSKA, per germline (reference sequence). The CDR3: CSPSAQDYGSTF. The DNA for the CDR3 is TGCAGTCCTAGCGCACAGGACTATGGCTCCACCTTC.

This clonotype was observed a single time. A much more abundant neighbour one base away suggests this may be a read error. V is TRBV12-5 and J is TRBJ2-7, with D hard to call. Germline V gene sequence: CDR1 LGHNT, CDR2 FRNRAP. CDR3 length: 13 residues. V lost 1 base and J 3 bases, leaving 7 bases between the germline ends. The CDR3 region has the DNA TGTGCTAGTGGTTTGGGACTCCGCTACGAGCAGTACTTC. Protein product: CASGLGLRYEQYF.

The V call is TRBV6-6, the J call TRBJ1-1, with a weak D call TRBD1 (6 bases). V was cut by 6 bases and J by 3 bases, with 17 bases left in between. Germline CDR1 is MNHNY and CDR2 is SVGAGI (reference sequence). CDR3 size: 15 residues. CDR3 residues: CASRTPRGTDTEAFF. The CDR3 DNA follows: TGTGCCAGCAGGACCCCAAGGGGGACGGACACTGAAGCTTTCTTT.

This clonotype was observed a handful of times. This chain joins TRBV13 and TRBJ1-2; no clear D. V was cut by 2 bases and J by 4 bases, with 11 bases left in between. This CDR3 has 14 residues. Per germline, CDR1 PRHDT and CDR2 FYEKMQ (reference sequence). The CDR3 DNA reads as TGTGCCAGCAGCTTAAACGCAGGCGCCTATGGCTACACCTTC. The encoded protein is CASSLNAGAYGYTF.

This clonotype was recorded at least ten times. This sequence joins TRBV7-9 and TRBJ2-6; D is undetermined. This CDR3 is built from 18 residues. Germline CDR1 and CDR2: SEHNR and FQNEAQ (reference sequence). V was trimmed by 1 base and J by 1 base, leaving 14 bases between them. The CDR3 DNA sequence: TGTGCCAGCAGCTTAGTTCTAAGGAGAGTTTCTGGGGCCAACGTCCTGACTTTC. Translating gives CASSLVLRRVSGANVLTF.

The chain employs TRBV3-1 and TRBJ2-3; D not resolved. The CDR3 has 17 amino acids. Per the germline V gene, CDR1 is LGHDT and CDR2 is YNNKEL (reference sequence). With 0 bases removed from V and 2 bases from J, the gap between germline ends came to 15 bases. DNA of the CDR3: TGTGCCAGCAGCCAAGAGGGCGGATCCCGATTCACAGATACGCAGTATTTT. This sequence encodes CASSQEGGSRFTDTQYF.

The chain couples TRBV20-1 to TRBJ1-2, with D uncertain. The germline V gene has CDR1 DFQATT and CDR2 SNEGSKA (reference sequence). The V end lost 4 bases, the J end lost 6 bases, and 9 bases lay between the germline ends. The CDR3 covers 11 residues. This CDR3 is CSAIGLDGYTF. The CDR3, as DNA: TGCAGTGCTATTGGCTTAGATGGCTACACCTTC.

V usage is TRBV3-1 and J usage is TRBJ2-1; possibly TRBD2 for D (6 bases). The CDR3 extends over 16 amino acids. The V end lost 0 bases, the J end lost 2 bases, and 11 bases lay between the germline ends. Germline V lookup: CDR1 LGHDT, CDR2 YNNKEL (reference sequence). The DNA for the CDR3 is TGTGCCAGCAGCCAAGAGACTAGGCCGCCCTACAATGAGCAGTTCTTC. Protein sequence: CASSQETRPPYNEQFF.

This clonotype was detected many times. A read error may explain this, as a much larger clone is one base away. The rearrangement links TRBV5-5 to TRBJ2-2, with D perhaps matching TRBD2 (6 bases). This CDR3 region has 14 residues. The V end was cut by 5 bases, the J end by 4 bases, with 12 bases between. Germline lookup yields CDR1 SGHKS and CDR2 YYEKEE (reference sequence). The CDR3 is CASRSGLTTGELFF. DNA for the CDR3: TGTGCCAGCAGGTCGGGACTGACCACCGGGGAGCTGTTTTTT.

This clonotype was seen only a few times. Possible read error: a much larger clone is one base away. The rearrangement links TRBV20-1 to TRBJ1-5; 8 positions match TRBD1. The ends lost 6 bases at V and 6 bases at J; junction bases unmatched: 13. CDR3 length: 15 residues. CDR1 is DFQATT, CDR2 SNEGSKA, per germline (reference sequence). This chain's CDR3 is CSALNQGAGAQPQHF. As DNA, the CDR3 is TGCAGTGCGTTGAATCAGGGGGCGGGTGCTCAGCCCCAGCATTTT.

This clonotype showed up many times. The chain recombines TRBV30 with TRBJ2-5; 7 bases are shared with TRBD1. This CDR3 comprises 15 residues. J was trimmed by 3 bases and V by 5 bases; bases with no gene match: 12. Germline CDR1 is GTSNPN and CDR2 is SVGIG (reference sequence). CDR3 coding DNA: TGTGCCTGGGGGGCTCCCGGGACAGTAAAAGAGACCCAGTACTTC. It is translated as CAWGAPGTVKETQYF.

This clonotype appeared many times. V and J are TRBV6-4 and TRBJ2-3; D is unresolved. Germline V gene lookup returns CDR1 MRHNA and CDR2 SNTAGT. The CDR3 loop spans 14 amino acids. V was pared by 0 bases and J by 2 bases, with 6 bases between. In DNA form, the CDR3 reads TGTGCCAGCAGTGACTCGACGGACACAGATACGCAGTATTTT. This sequence encodes CASSDSTDTDTQYF.

This clonotype has at least ten counts. The chain uses TRBV6-6 and TRBJ2-7; D uncertain. This CDR3 region has 14 residues. From germline, CDR1 is MNHNY and CDR2 SVGAGI (reference sequence). Trimming cost V 5 bases and J 4 bases, with 15 bases left between them. This CDR3 reads CASSASGRLYEQYF. As DNA, the CDR3 is TGTGCCAGCAGTGCATCTGGGCGTCTTTACGAGCAGTACTTC.

In its sample, this clonotype was seen many times. The chain combines TRBV19 with TRBJ2-6; D might be TRBD1 (5 bases). The CDR3 is 15 residues long. Germline values: CDR1 LNHDA, CDR2 SQIVND (reference sequence). The V end was cut by 7 bases, the J end by 0 bases, with 10 bases between. The CDR3 is CASTRQFSGANVLTF. Written as DNA, the CDR3 is TGTGCCAGTACTAGACAGTTCTCTGGGGCCAACGTCCTGACTTTC.

Points on this clonotype: A read error is possible here, since a much larger clone lies one base away. The genes are TRBV20-1 and TRBJ2-7; 9 bases line up with TRBD2. Trimming took 5 bases from V and 4 from J; bases not matched to a gene: 12. CDR1 and CDR2 from the germline V gene are DFQATT and SNEGSKA (reference sequence). This CDR3 has 15 amino acids. The CDR3, as DNA: TGCAGTGCTTCAAAGGCGGGGACTAGCACATACGAGCAGTACTTC. Translated: CSASKAGTSTYEQYF.